The 5 T cell receptor beta chains listed next were all sequenced from one sample in a study of blood T cell repertoires in COVID-19. Measured with immunoSEQ multiplex PCR; TCRdb has only the in-frame clones, and not every one. Among approximately 300,000 clones listed, around 84% were seen once. Sequences were obtained from PBMCs or T cells enriched from blood (not recorded which). The origin of the receptors is a woman between 25 and 40 years old who had been exposed to COVID-19.

The chain links TRBV29-1 to TRBJ2-7; tentative D call: TRBD1 (6 bases). The germline V gene has CDR1 SQVTM and CDR2 ANQGSEA. V gave up 5 bases and J gave up 2 bases, with 16 bases separating them. The CDR3 totals 14 residues. The chain's CDR3 is CSVNVYRDTYEQYF. In DNA form, the CDR3 reads TGCAGCGTTAATGTTTACAGGGATACCTACGAGCAGTACTTC.

The chain couples TRBV19 to TRBJ2-5; TRBD2 might be the D (5 bases). CDR3 length: 13 amino acids. V lost 5 bases to trimming and J lost 5 bases, with 12 bases between them. Germline lookup yields CDR1 LNHDA and CDR2 SQIVND (reference sequence). CDR3 nucleotide sequence: TGTGCCAGTAGTGTGGCCGGGGTCGAGACCCAGTACTTC. As protein: CASSVAGVETQYF.

The rearrangement uses TRBV27 and TRBJ2-7; 9 positions match TRBD1. J was trimmed by 5 bases and V by 5 bases; bases with no gene match: 7. CDR3 length: 14 amino acids. Germline CDR1 reads MNHEY; CDR2 reads SMNVEV (reference sequence). The CDR3 sequence is CASSIGTGSNEQYF. CDR3 sequence (DNA): TGTGCCAGCAGTATAGGGACAGGGTCCAACGAGCAGTACTTC.

The V call is TRBV5-1, the J call TRBJ2-3; D may be TRBD2 (6 bases). V dropped 5 bases and J dropped 6 bases, with 16 bases sitting between them. CDR1 is SGHRS and CDR2 is YFSETQ in the germline V gene. The CDR3 sequence is 14 residues long. CDR3 region: CASRGGRRWDTQYF. CDR3 sequence (DNA): TGCGCCAGCAGGGGAGGACGGCGTTGGGATACGCAGTATTTT.

V gene TRBV9 combines with J gene TRBJ2-7; TRBD1 matches at 8 bases. Per germline, CDR1 SGDLS and CDR2 YYNGEE. This CDR3 is built from 18 residues. Losses at the gene ends were 2 bases for V and 4 bases for J; bases not matched to a gene: 17. CDR3 coding DNA: TGTGCCAGCAGCGTTCAATCAGGGGGCTGGGACGTATTTTACGAGCAGTACTTC. It yields the protein CASSVQSGGWDVFYEQYF.